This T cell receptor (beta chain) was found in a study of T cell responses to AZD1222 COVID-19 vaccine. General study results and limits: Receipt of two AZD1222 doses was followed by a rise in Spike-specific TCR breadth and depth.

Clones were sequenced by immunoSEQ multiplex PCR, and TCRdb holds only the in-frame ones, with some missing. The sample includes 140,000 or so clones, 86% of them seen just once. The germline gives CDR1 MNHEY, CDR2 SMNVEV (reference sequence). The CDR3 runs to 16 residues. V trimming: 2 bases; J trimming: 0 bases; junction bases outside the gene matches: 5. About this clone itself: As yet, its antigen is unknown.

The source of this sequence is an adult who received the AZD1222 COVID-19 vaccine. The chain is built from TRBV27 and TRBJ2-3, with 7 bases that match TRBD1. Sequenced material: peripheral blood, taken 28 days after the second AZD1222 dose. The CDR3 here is CASSLSLDRSTDTQYF. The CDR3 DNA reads TGTGCCAGCAGTTTAAGTCTGGACAGGAGCACAGATACGCAGTATTTT.